This T cell receptor (beta chain) was profiled in a study of cytomegalovirus exposure and HLA in healthy donors (dated by TCRdb to 2016 to 2017). Looking at the study overall: An earlier analysis of approximately 640 of the donors reported 250 to 300 Gb of sequence data and roughly 110 million unique TCR beta sequences from 190 million or so T cells. Roughly 300 gigabases of sequencing data and approximately 85 million unique TCR sequences were included in an early release covering about 700 HLA-typed donors. Of the 300 to 450 genotyped donors, less than 85% were placed in the genetic ancestry cluster associated with self-reported Caucasian donors. HLA typing included class I and class II loci at four-digit resolution. The aim of the study was to test whether cataloging public T cell receptors could identify signatures of past pathogen exposure. About five DR-DQ haplotypes were treated as single units for association and clustering because of strong linkage in the cohort. Donor age, sex, ethnicity and CMV serostatus were collected together with the repertoire data. In an earlier analysis of over 550 of the donors, high-throughput TCR beta sequencing was used to judge whether each TCR beta V gene segment behaved as functional or pseudogenic. A later genetic analysis used genome-wide SNP genotypes for about three fifths of the 666 donors, treating that subset as a discovery cohort. A separate validation cohort of over 95 different subjects was used in addition to the 666-subject first cohort. High-throughput TCR immunosequencing, statistical association of individual TCRs with disease status, and machine learning were combined to predict cytomegalovirus infection status. In a later analysis, previously published TCR beta repertoires from hundreds of donors were re-analyzed and high-resolution HLA genotyping was added so that TCR occurrence patterns could be studied. Across approximately 400 genotyped donors of the cohort, an average of about 200,000 unique TCR beta nucleotide sequences per donor were sequenced, and around 19% of those sequences were non-productive. Typing coverage differed by locus: A, B, C, DRB1 and DQB1 were typed in roughly 620-630 donors, DQA1 in 500 to 550, DPA1 in approximately 610, and DPB1 in 400 to 490. The study profiled the T cell repertoires of hundreds of subjects by immunosequencing and related them to cytomegalovirus serostatus. Every discovery cohort repertoire had been produced on one sequencing platform. The later analysis used no new phenotypic data to find candidate immune exposures, relying instead on TCR beta sequences and their occurrence across donors.

Summary of the overall study and its limitations: A cluster of highly shared sequence variants was judged likely to be a technical artifact of the sequencing pipeline. Because the 87-base-pair reads could not distinguish some IMGT-functional V segments, including TRBV6-2 and TRBV6-3, those segments were excluded. Strong co-occurrence of HLA alleles, especially DR and DQ, made assigning TCR associations to individual alleles difficult. A later analysis found that TCR association rates varied across HLA loci, with DRB1 alleles showing the most associated TCRs and HLA-C alleles the fewest. In the study, 150 to 200 TCR beta chains were listed as associated with cytomegalovirus. A few of the identified cytomegalovirus-associated TCR beta chains were confirmed in vitro to be specific for cytomegalovirus antigens. While some public TCRs were present in many individuals, most TCR sequences turned up only very rarely across donors. Specific HLA alleles were associated with roughly 16,000 TCR beta sequences at a false discovery rate of 0.05 in a later analysis. Correlated functional status among segregating V segments might reflect linkage disequilibrium, but an unknown experimental factor could not be ruled out. In both the original and validation cohorts, the classifier was reported to diagnose cytomegalovirus status with high specificity and sensitivity. V-gene and J-gene trimming of TCR beta chains was associated with a missense DCLRE1C variant in a later genetic analysis, and the association was replicated in an independent cohort. Most CMV-associated TCR beta chains appeared to be HLA-restricted in a later analysis, and the HLA associations seemed to be driven largely by CMV exposure. This cohort had only TCR beta chains sequenced, and the lack of alpha or paired-chain data limited which features could be detected. Immune exposure information for the cohort was limited to CMV serostatus. A further reported finding was that TCR beta sequences accurately predicted the HLA-A and HLA-B alleles for most subjects in the first cohort. In an earlier analysis of several hundred of the donors, most TCR beta V segments were observed in productive rearrangements about 87% or about 30% of the time, broadly matching IMGT annotations. Some 15 rarely observed V segments, including chromosome 9 orphons, were excluded from the earlier analysis of about 600 of the donors because counts were too low. Sequencing depth was assumed to be roughly uniform across donors in the presence/absence analyses, though that assumption may not hold. A later genetic analysis reported fewer N-insertions in productive TCRs among donors in an Asian-associated ancestry cluster than the roughly 700-donor mean. According to the authors, the approach could potentially be generalized to other disease states and immunological phenotypes. A later analysis reported that several top co-occurrence clusters appeared linked to parvovirus B19, influenza, CMV and Epstein-Barr virus. In a later analysis, HLA-associated TCR beta chains showed more clonal expansion and lower generation probabilities than non-associated chains that were equally common. Because HLA typing was unavailable for some donors at each locus, only the typed subset was used in association tests.

Of note for this clone: The antigen it binds to is not known. Base qualities are not at hand, and no much larger clone is one base apart.

Libraries were prepared through the immunoSEQ multiplex PCR assay. The multiplex PCR relied on a mix of 60 forward primers for TCR Vbeta segments and 13 reverse primers for TCR Jbeta segments. The CDR3 region of rearranged TCR beta genes was amplified from genomic DNA with a multiplex PCR assay. The amplified TCR beta libraries were sequenced on the Illumina HiSeq System as 87-base-pair reads. Concerning the study's data processing: A later analysis tallied about 77 million unique TCR beta chains across the 600 to 700 repertoires, and about 12 million of those chains were shared by two or more donors. Raw reads were error-corrected and collapsed into unique sequences with a nearest-neighbor algorithm that merged closely related sequences to remove PCR and sequencing errors. Alignment of CDR3 sequences to IMGT reference sequences was used to assign V, D and J gene segments. For a sequence to be retained, a match of at least six nucleotides was required to both a V gene segment and a J gene segment. A rearrangement counted as productive if the CDR3 had no stop codons and remained in frame with V and J, and every other rearrangement counted as non-productive. CDR3 was defined by IMGT convention, running from the second conserved V-encoded cysteine to the conserved J-encoded phenylalanine. Sequences without an unambiguous match to a single V gene segment were excluded from the earlier analysis of approximately 560 of the donors. An earlier analysis of a few hundred of the donors classified V segments as functional when productive rearrangements were above 56.7% and as segregating when the standard deviation between donors was above 5%. A statistical classification framework was built to diagnose cytomegalovirus status from the catalog of TCR beta chain sequences. V and J gene assignment, in a later analysis, came from comparing TCR nucleotide sequences with IMGT/GENE-DB human TR gene sequences. Using the TCRdist pipeline, a later analysis assigned CDR3 sequences along with most-parsimonious VDJ recombination scenarios. In a later analysis, each TCR beta chain was defined by its CDR3 amino acid sequence together with its V-gene family, and reads without a unique V-gene family were excluded. A later analysis removed 592 highly shared, low-generation-probability nucleotide sequences to deal with suspected cross-contamination and a sequencing artifact. A later analysis calculated a clonal expansion index for each public chain from normalized within-repertoire ranks of inferred template counts. Generation probabilities in a later analysis came from a VDJ recombination model fitted to out-of-frame rearrangements, and those results were checked against IGoR. In a later analysis, TCR-TCR, TCR-HLA and TCR-CMV co-occurrence was scored with hypergeometric tests, and a repertoire-size bias correction was applied to TCR pairs. A later analysis estimated false discovery rates by permuting HLA or CMV assignments 20 times. In a later analysis, co-occurring TCRs were grouped using DBSCAN, and TCRdist sequence similarity was added for clustering within HLA-allele-positive subsets. Repertoires with fewer than 30,000 or more than 120,000 public chains were left out of co-occurrence clustering, as were five repertoires with anomalous nucleotide sharing. The table comes from immuneACCESS by way of TCRdb, which keeps in-frame sequences with V and J called. Part of the clones is missing from these tables; in studies checked, under half for an unresolved V gene and the rest for unknown reasons. That table supplies the V and J calls and clone size; D and trimming were determined from the DNA. The sample contains about 31,000 clones, 35% to 55% of them found a single time. The ten largest clonotypes hold 2% of the sample.

The cohort consisted of approximately 690 healthy bone marrow donors. Cohort members were all nominally healthy when sampled, although unrecorded immune exposures were likely present. The donor was CMV seronegative and was included in the group of under 450 seronegative cohort members. A peripheral blood sample was collected from each donor, and TCR beta sequencing was performed on peripheral blood mononuclear cells. The Qiagen DNeasy Blood Extraction Kit was used to extract genomic DNA from the blood cell samples. The CDR3 has 15 amino acids, counting the end cysteine and phenylalanine. Here the CDR3 DNA is all that survives: 45 bases in frame from base 1. CDR1 LNHDA and CDR2 SQIVND are derived from the germline V gene (reference sequence). V loses 7 bases, J loses 1 base, and the germline ends lie 16 bases apart.

The chain couples TRBV19 to TRBJ1-2; the D gene remains uncertain. The TCR originated in a woman aged 50 to 60 in good health and CMV-seronegative. Sequenced: PBMCs. The CDR3 protein is CASTAQGVGNYGYTF. The nucleotide sequence reads as follows: TGTGCCAGTACCGCGCAAGGAGTGGGTAACTATGGCTACACCTTC. Beyond the CDR3, the reference TRBV19 and TRBJ1-2 genes provide the residues; the full variable domain reads: DGGITQSPKYLFRKEGQNVTLSCEQNLNHDAMYWYRQDPGQGLRLIYYSQIVNDFQKGDIAEGYSVSREKKESFPLTVTSAQKNPTAFYLCASTAQGVGNYGYTFGSGTRLTVV.